Listed below are T cell receptor beta chains from one sample, sequenced in a study of human T cells and chemical hapten exposure. One entry per CDR3 protein, called by TCRdb with MiXCR from the RACE reads. The sample includes about 260,000 distinct CDR3 sequences, approximately 8.6% seen only once; the top ten take approximately 2.2%. Material: whole blood, obtained in connection with sensitization to the hapten diphenylcyclopropenone (DPC). The receptors were gathered from a woman between 35 and 50 years old with alopecia areata. Some clones in this sample may be carry-over from other donors' samples. CDR3s include the opening cysteine and the closing phenylalanine or tryptophan. The order of the fields is J gene, clone size, V gene, D gene, CDR3 DNA, CDR3 protein. D genes are given only for firm matches. The size field is filled for only some rows; it gives once, few, many or a size class.

J gene: TRBJ1-2
clone size: NA
V gene: TRBV29-1
D gene: NA
CDR3 DNA: TGCAGCGTTGAAGGTTGGGCAGGGAAAGGCTACACCTTC
CDR3 protein: CSVEGWAGKGYTF

J gene: TRBJ2-2
clone size: few
V gene: TRBV7-9
D gene: NA
CDR3 DNA: TGTGCCAGCAGCCGCACACCCGGGACGGTGAACACCGGGGAGCTGTTTTTT
CDR3 protein: CASSRTPGTVNTGELFF

J gene: TRBJ2-3
clone size: many
V gene: TRBV28
D gene: TRBD2
CDR3 DNA: TGTGCCAGCAGTTTGGGGGCGAGCGGGAGTACAGATACGCAGTATTTT
CDR3 protein: CASSLGASGSTDTQYF

J gene: TRBJ2-1
clone size: few
V gene: TRBV7-8
D gene: NA
CDR3 DNA: TGTGCCAGCAGCCCACGTTTGGGGGTCTCCTACAATGAGCAGTTCTTC
CDR3 protein: CASSPRLGVSYNEQFF

J gene: TRBJ1-6
clone size: once
V gene: TRBV3-1
D gene: NA
CDR3 DNA: TGTGCCAGCAGCCGGGGGACTGATTCACCCCTCCACTTT
CDR3 protein: CASSRGTDSPLHF

J gene: TRBJ2-1
clone size: NA
V gene: TRBV4-1
D gene: TRBD2
CDR3 DNA: TGCGCCAGCAGCCATACCGGGACTAGCTCCTACAATGAGCAGTTCTTC
CDR3 protein: CASSHTGTSSYNEQFF

J gene: TRBJ1-1
clone size: NA
V gene: TRBV7-3
D gene: TRBD1
CDR3 DNA: TGTGCCAGCAGCTTAAGTGGCGGGACAGTGAACACTGAAGCTTTCTTT
CDR3 protein: CASSLSGGTVNTEAFF

J gene: TRBJ2-2
clone size: many
V gene: TRBV5-5
D gene: NA
CDR3 DNA: TGTGCCAGCAGCACCGTAGCGGCGGTGAACACCGGGGAGCTGTTTTTT
CDR3 protein: CASSTVAAVNTGELFF

J gene: TRBJ2-7
clone size: few
V gene: TRBV2
D gene: TRBD1
CDR3 DNA: TGTGCCAGCAGTGATGGACAGGGATCCTACGAGCAGTACTTC
CDR3 protein: CASSDGQGSYEQYF

J gene: TRBJ2-1
clone size: many
V gene: TRBV28
D gene: NA
CDR3 DNA: TGTGCCAGCACCAGGCCCAGGGAGTACAATGAGCAGTTCTTC
CDR3 protein: CASTRPREYNEQFF

J gene: TRBJ1-1
clone size: few
V gene: TRBV4-3
D gene: NA
CDR3 DNA: TGCGCCAGCAGCCAAGCGATAACTACCCCCACTGAAGCTTTCTTT
CDR3 protein: CASSQAITTPTEAFF

J gene: TRBJ1-5
clone size: many
V gene: TRBV29-1
D gene: TRBD1
CDR3 DNA: TGCAGCGTTAGGACAGGGGCCATCGGGAATCAGCCCCAGCATTTT
CDR3 protein: CSVRTGAIGNQPQHF

J gene: TRBJ1-5
clone size: few
V gene: TRBV27
D gene: NA
CDR3 DNA: TGTGCCAGCAGTTTAGAAGGGCCGTTTGGCAATCAGCCCCAGCATTTT
CDR3 protein: CASSLEGPFGNQPQHF

J gene: TRBJ2-7
clone size: few
V gene: TRBV7-6
D gene: NA
CDR3 DNA: TGTGCCAGCAGCTTGGGGCGTGACGGGCCTACGAGCTCCTACGAGCAGTACTTC
CDR3 protein: CASSLGRDGPTSSYEQYF

J gene: TRBJ2-3
clone size: NA
V gene: TRBV20-1
D gene: NA
CDR3 DNA: TGCAGTGCTAGTTCGCTAGCGATGACTAGCACAGATACGCAGTATTTT
CDR3 protein: CSASSLAMTSTDTQYF

J gene: TRBJ2-6
clone size: NA
V gene: TRBV2
D gene: TRBD1
CDR3 DNA: TGTGCCAGCAGGCGGGACAGGGGGCTCTCTGGGGCCAACGTCCTGACTTTC
CDR3 protein: CASRRDRGLSGANVLTF

J gene: TRBJ2-7
clone size: many
V gene: TRBV7-9
D gene: NA
CDR3 DNA: TGTGCCAGCAGCTTAGCGCGTGTACCGCTCCCGTCATACTACGAGCAGTACTTC
CDR3 protein: CASSLARVPLPSYYEQYF

J gene: TRBJ2-4
clone size: NA
V gene: TRBV6-2/TRBV6-3
D gene: NA
CDR3 DNA: TGTGCCAGCAGCCCGGGCAGTAACATTCAGTACTTC
CDR3 protein: CASSPGSNIQYF

J gene: TRBJ2-2
clone size: NA
V gene: TRBV9
D gene: NA
CDR3 DNA: TGTGCCAGCAGCGTAGCGGGCACCACCGGGGAGCTGTTTTTT
CDR3 protein: CASSVAGTTGELFF

J gene: TRBJ2-1
clone size: few
V gene: TRBV5-1
D gene: NA
CDR3 DNA: TGCGCCAGCAGCTTGTTCGGGACGGGCTCCTACAATGAGCAGTTCTTC
CDR3 protein: CASSLFGTGSYNEQFF

J gene: TRBJ2-5
clone size: many
V gene: TRBV29-1
D gene: NA
CDR3 DNA: TGCAGCGTTGCCAACAGGTTCCAAGAGACCCAGTACTTC
CDR3 protein: CSVANRFQETQYF

J gene: TRBJ2-3
clone size: few
V gene: TRBV20-1
D gene: TRBD2
CDR3 DNA: TGCAGTGCCATCACTAGCGGGAGGGCGACAGATACGCAGTATTTT
CDR3 protein: CSAITSGRATDTQYF

J gene: TRBJ1-2
clone size: NA
V gene: TRBV12-3/TRBV12-4
D gene: NA
CDR3 DNA: TGTGCCAGCAGTCTAGGACATTTCGGCTACACCTTC
CDR3 protein: CASSLGHFGYTF

J gene: TRBJ2-6
clone size: few
V gene: TRBV10-3
D gene: NA
CDR3 DNA: TGTGCCATCAGAATCTTAGCCGGGGGCAGCTCTGGGGCCAACGTCCTGACTTTC
CDR3 protein: CAIRILAGGSSGANVLTF

J gene: TRBJ1-6
clone size: NA
V gene: TRBV12-3/TRBV12-4
D gene: NA
CDR3 DNA: TGTGCCAGCAGTACCGGAAGCAGACCTAATTCACCCCTCCACTTT
CDR3 protein: CASSTGSRPNSPLHF

J gene: TRBJ1-1
clone size: NA
V gene: TRBV12-3/TRBV12-4
D gene: NA
CDR3 DNA: TGTGCCAGCAGTTTGGCGATGGGGGCTGAAGCTTTCTTT
CDR3 protein: CASSLAMGAEAFF

J gene: TRBJ2-5
clone size: many
V gene: TRBV6-1
D gene: NA
CDR3 DNA: TGTGCCAGCATGATACTCCCTGGGGAGACCCAGTACTTC
CDR3 protein: CASMILPGETQYF

J gene: TRBJ2-7
clone size: few
V gene: TRBV5-1
D gene: NA
CDR3 DNA: TGCGCCAGCAGCTTGGAGCGTCTCGAGCAGTACTTC
CDR3 protein: CASSLERLEQYF

J gene: TRBJ1-5
clone size: NA
V gene: TRBV19
D gene: NA
CDR3 DNA: TGTGCCAGTAGTATCGATCCAGGGAGGGGCAATCAGCCCCAGCATTTT
CDR3 protein: CASSIDPGRGNQPQHF

J gene: TRBJ2-7
clone size: many
V gene: TRBV9
D gene: TRBD1
CDR3 DNA: TGTGCCAGCAGCCCCGGGACAGGAGACTACGAGCAGTACTTC
CDR3 protein: CASSPGTGDYEQYF

J gene: TRBJ2-1
clone size: few
V gene: TRBV6-2/TRBV6-3
D gene: TRBD2
CDR3 DNA: TGTGCCAGCAGTCGCCCGACTAGCGGGATCAACAATGAGCAGTTCTTC
CDR3 protein: CASSRPTSGINNEQFF

J gene: TRBJ2-3
clone size: few
V gene: TRBV5-1
D gene: TRBD1
CDR3 DNA: TGCGCCAGCAGCTCAACGACAGGGGTCACAGATACGCAGTATTTT
CDR3 protein: CASSSTTGVTDTQYF

J gene: TRBJ1-4
clone size: many
V gene: TRBV4-3
D gene: NA
CDR3 DNA: TGCGCCAGCAGCCAAGATCGGGGACCGAATGAAAAACTGTTTTTT
CDR3 protein: CASSQDRGPNEKLFF

J gene: TRBJ1-5
clone size: NA
V gene: TRBV7-2
D gene: NA
CDR3 DNA: TGTGCCAGCAGCTTTAGAACAGGCGATTATAGCAATCAGCCCCAGCATTTT
CDR3 protein: CASSFRTGDYSNQPQHF

J gene: TRBJ2-7
clone size: many
V gene: TRBV27
D gene: TRBD2
CDR3 DNA: TGTGCCAGCAGTTTAAGGGCTAGCGGGACCTACGAGCAGTACTTC
CDR3 protein: CASSLRASGTYEQYF

J gene: TRBJ2-2
clone size: few
V gene: TRBV10-3
D gene: NA
CDR3 DNA: TGTGCCATCAGTGATAGGGGGAACACCGGGGAGCTGTTTTTT
CDR3 protein: CAISDRGNTGELFF

J gene: TRBJ2-3
clone size: NA
V gene: TRBV20-1
D gene: NA
CDR3 DNA: TGCAGTGCGCCTCCTACCCGTGCCCCAGATACGCAGTATTTT
CDR3 protein: CSAPPTRAPDTQYF

J gene: TRBJ2-3
clone size: few
V gene: TRBV28
D gene: NA
CDR3 DNA: TGTGCCAGCAGTTTGAGGCGAGGAGATACGCAGTATTTT
CDR3 protein: CASSLRRGDTQYF

J gene: TRBJ2-2
clone size: many
V gene: TRBV6-5
D gene: TRBD1
CDR3 DNA: TGTGCCATCTCAACAGGGACAGCCGGGGAGCTGTTTTTT
CDR3 protein: CAISTGTAGELFF

J gene: TRBJ2-7
clone size: NA
V gene: TRBV4-3
D gene: NA
CDR3 DNA: TGCGCCAGCAGCCACCTCCTAACCTACGAGCAGTACTTC
CDR3 protein: CASSHLLTYEQYF

J gene: TRBJ2-2
clone size: few
V gene: TRBV12-3/TRBV12-4
D gene: NA
CDR3 DNA: TGTGCCAGCAGGCGACTAGAAGGGGACACCGGGGAGCTGTTTTTT
CDR3 protein: CASRRLEGDTGELFF

J gene: TRBJ1-2
clone size: few
V gene: TRBV24-1
D gene: TRBD1
CDR3 DNA: TGTGCCACCAGTGATCCGGGACAGGGGGCGAATGGCTACACCTTC
CDR3 protein: CATSDPGQGANGYTF

J gene: TRBJ2-7
clone size: NA
V gene: TRBV28
D gene: TRBD1
CDR3 DNA: TGTGCCAGCACCACCCGCCCCGGGACAGGGAACGAGCAGTACTTC
CDR3 protein: CASTTRPGTGNEQYF

J gene: TRBJ1-6
clone size: NA
V gene: TRBV20-1
D gene: TRBD1
CDR3 DNA: TGCAGTGCCGTGGGACAGTTCAGCTCCTATAATTCACCCCTCCACTTT
CDR3 protein: CSAVGQFSSYNSPLHF

J gene: TRBJ1-4
clone size: many
V gene: TRBV7-9
D gene: NA
CDR3 DNA: TGTGCCAGCAGCTTAGGGTTCGGCAGGAGATATCCCTCAACTAATGAAAAACTGTTTTTT
CDR3 protein: CASSLGFGRRYPSTNEKLFF

J gene: TRBJ2-1
clone size: NA
V gene: TRBV6-5
D gene: NA
CDR3 DNA: TGTGCCAGCAGATCGACCGTTAGGAATGAGCAGTTCTTC
CDR3 protein: CASRSTVRNEQFF

J gene: TRBJ1-3
clone size: few
V gene: TRBV7-2
D gene: NA
CDR3 DNA: TGTGCCAGCAGCTTCCAGGGGAGAAACACCATATATTTT
CDR3 protein: CASSFQGRNTIYF

J gene: TRBJ1-4
clone size: NA
V gene: TRBV10-3
D gene: NA
CDR3 DNA: TGTGCTATCAGGCGGGACGGGAATGAAAAACTGTTTTTT
CDR3 protein: CAIRRDGNEKLFF

J gene: TRBJ2-7
clone size: NA
V gene: TRBV5-1
D gene: NA
CDR3 DNA: TGCGCCAGCAGCTTGGGCCCGGAGAAGGGGACCTACGAGCAGTACTTC
CDR3 protein: CASSLGPEKGTYEQYF

J gene: TRBJ1-4
clone size: NA
V gene: TRBV28
D gene: TRBD1
CDR3 DNA: TGTGCCAGCAGCGCCAGACAGGGCGTAACTAATGAAAAACTGTTTTTT
CDR3 protein: CASSARQGVTNEKLFF

J gene: TRBJ1-5
clone size: few
V gene: TRBV19
D gene: NA
CDR3 DNA: TGTGCCAGCCGCAAGGGTGACGGCAATCAGCCCCAGCATTTT
CDR3 protein: CASRKGDGNQPQHF

J gene: TRBJ1-1
clone size: NA
V gene: TRBV6-2/TRBV6-3
D gene: NA
CDR3 DNA: TGTGCCACCAAAAGCTTCGCAGGGGTGAACACTGAAGCTTTCTTT
CDR3 protein: CATKSFAGVNTEAFF

J gene: TRBJ2-1
clone size: few
V gene: TRBV5-6
D gene: TRBD2
CDR3 DNA: TGTGCCAGCAGCCGGACTAGCGGGTCCAATGAGCAGTTCTTC
CDR3 protein: CASSRTSGSNEQFF

J gene: TRBJ2-3
clone size: few
V gene: TRBV4-1
D gene: NA
CDR3 DNA: TGCGCCAGCAGCCAAGGTTTGTTAGGTATAGCAACAGATACGCAGTATTTT
CDR3 protein: CASSQGLLGIATDTQYF

J gene: TRBJ1-2
clone size: NA
V gene: TRBV6-2/TRBV6-3
D gene: NA
CDR3 DNA: TGTGCCAGCAGTAACGACAGGTTACGTGGCTACACCTTC
CDR3 protein: CASSNDRLRGYTF